This passage covers 23 T cell receptor beta chains from one sample sequenced in a study of cytotoxic CD8 clonotypes in ibrutinib-treated CLL. Method: immunoSEQ multiplex PCR; TCRdb's copy keeps in-frame clones and lacks some. Altogether around 20,000 clones are present, roughly 80% being singletons, with the ten largest covering 4.5% to 7%. The material was PBMCs, obtained before ibrutinib treatment. These receptors were taken from a human donor with chronic lymphocytic leukemia.

The genes are TRBV30 and TRBJ1-6, with TRBD1 matching 9 bases. This CDR3 comprises 15 residues. Trimming took 2 bases from V and 7 from J; bases not matched to a gene: 6. Germline V gene lookup returns CDR1 GTSNPN and CDR2 SVGIG (reference sequence). Written as DNA, the CDR3 is TGTGCCTGGAGTTTCCGGGACAGGGACAATTCACCCCTCCACTTT. Encoded protein: CAWSFRDRDNSPLHF.

CDR3: CASSQDLIAGYRETQYF. The CDR3 DNA reads as TGTGCCAGCAGCCAAGATCTCATAGCGGGATATCGAGAGACCCAGTACTTC. V is TRBV14 and J is TRBJ2-5; the match to TRBD2 covers 8 bases. This CDR3 region has 17 residues. CDR1 and CDR2 from the germline V gene are SGHDN and FVKESK. V gave up 0 bases and J gave up 4 bases; unmatched junction bases: 10.

CDR3 protein: CASSHRNSPLHF. For the CDR3, the DNA is TGCGCCAGCAGCCACAGGAATTCACCCCTCCACTTT. The V call is TRBV4-1, the J call TRBJ1-6; D remains unclear. Trimming shortened V by 3 bases and J by 7 bases, and 4 bases separated the two germline ends. This CDR3 is built from 12 residues. The germline CDR1 and CDR2 sequences are MGHRA and YSYEKL.

The V call is TRBV9, the J call TRBJ2-1; 7 bases line up with TRBD1. The CDR3 has 15 residues. Germline CDR1 SGDLS, CDR2 YYNGEE. Unmatched junction bases numbered 2, after V lost 0 bases and J lost 2 bases. The CDR3 loop is CASSVGDRAYNEQFF. CDR3 bases: TGTGCCAGCAGCGTAGGGGACAGAGCCTACAATGAGCAGTTCTTC. The full variable domain, with the rest looked up from reference TRBV9 and TRBJ2-1, is DSGVTQTPKHLITATGQRVTLRCSPRSGDLSVYWYQQSLDQGLQFLIQYYNGEERAKGNILERFSAQQFPDLHSELNLSSLELGDSALYFCASSVGDRAYNEQFFGPGTRLTVL.

V and J are TRBV10-1 and TRBJ2-7; tentatively, D is TRBD2 (6 bases). CDR1 is WNHNN, CDR2 SYGVQD, per germline (reference sequence). CDR3 size: 15 residues. V was cut by 4 bases and J by 1 base, with 14 bases left in between. The CDR3 bases are TGCGCCAGCAGTGGTCCGGGGGTGAAATCCTACGAGCAGTACTTC. It translates to CASSGPGVKSYEQYF.

The rearrangement joins TRBV4-3 to TRBJ1-5, with D possibly being TRBD1 (6 bases). Germline CDR1 reads LGHNA; CDR2 reads YSLEER. V gave up 0 bases and J gave up 4 bases, with 13 bases separating them. The CDR3 consists of 16 residues. The CDR3: CASSQDWGGQNQPQHF. Here the CDR3 DNA reads TGCGCCAGCAGCCAAGATTGGGGGGGGCAGAATCAGCCCCAGCATTTT.

The chain couples TRBV10-1 to TRBJ2-2; D remains unclear. Trimming removed 3 bases from V and 6 bases from J, with 11 bases in between. CDR3 size: 14 residues. Germline V gene sequence: CDR1 WNHNN, CDR2 SYGVQD (reference sequence). CDR3 DNA: TGCGCCAGCAGTGACCCTGGACCTTCCGGGGAGCTGTTTTTT. Amino acids: CASSDPGPSGELFF.

The chain carries TRBV5-4 and TRBJ1-2; D gene ambiguous. V shed 0 bases and J shed 4 bases, with 4 bases lying between them. The CDR3 length is 12 residues. Germline V gives CDR1 SGHNT, CDR2 YYREEE (reference sequence). CDR3 loop: CASSLDAYGYTF. The CDR3 DNA sequence: TGTGCCAGCAGCTTGGACGCCTATGGCTACACCTTC. Full variable domain (outside the CDR3, taken from reference TRBV5-4 and TRBJ1-2): ETGVTQSPTHLIKTRGQQVTLRCSSQSGHNTVSWYQQALGQGPQFIFQYYREEENGRGNFPPRFSGLQFPNYSSELNVNALELDDSALYLCASSLDAYGYTFGSGTRLTVV.

The rearrangement uses TRBV10-3 and TRBJ2-1; D is ambiguous. The CDR3 has 12 amino acids. Germline-derived CDR1 and CDR2 are ENHRY and SYGVKD. Trimming removed 4 bases from V and 7 bases from J, with 8 bases in between. CDR3 DNA sequence: TGTGCCATCAGTGGGACCGCGAATGAGCAGTTCTTC. This codes for CAISGTANEQFF.

V gene TRBV19 combines with J gene TRBJ2-3; D remains unclear. In germline, CDR1 is LNHDA, CDR2 SQIVND (reference sequence). Trimming removed 6 bases from V and 5 bases from J, with 9 bases in between. The CDR3 loop spans 12 amino acids. The CDR3 spells CASRAWGDTQYF. The CDR3 DNA sequence: TGTGCCAGTAGAGCCTGGGGAGATACGCAGTATTTT.

The chain joins TRBV6-5 to TRBJ1-1; 7 bases map to TRBD1. There are 13 residues in the CDR3. From germline, CDR1 is MNHEY and CDR2 SVGAGI. With V trimmed by 4 bases and J by 6 bases, 5 bases remained unmatched. In nucleotides, the CDR3 is TGTGCCAGCAGTTTTCAGGGGGGCTCTGAAGCTTTCTTT. It translates to CASSFQGGSEAFF.

The chain carries TRBV14 and TRBJ1-1; unclear D gene. Germline V gene sequence: CDR1 SGHDN, CDR2 FVKESK. There are 13 residues in the CDR3. The V end was cut by 3 bases, the J end by 7 bases, with 12 bases between. The CDR3 bases are TGTGCCAGCAGCCATGGAAGGGCTGATGAAGCTTTCTTT. This sequence encodes CASSHGRADEAFF.

The rearrangement uses TRBV11-1 and TRBJ2-6, with a weak D call TRBD2 (5 bases). V was clipped by 5 bases and J by 1 base, with 12 bases between them. Germline V gene data show CDR1 as SGHAT and CDR2 as FQDESV (reference sequence). The CDR3 consists of 16 residues. As DNA, the CDR3 is TGTGCCAGCAGCCGATACGGAGGATCTGGGGCCAACGTCCTGACTTTC. Translating gives CASSRYGGSGANVLTF.

The rearrangement joins TRBV19 to TRBJ2-2; TRBD1 is a possible D gene (5 bases). From germline, CDR1 is LNHDA and CDR2 SQIVND (reference sequence). V was shortened by 7 bases and J by 4 bases, with 13 bases between the two germline ends. The CDR3 has 14 residues. CDR3 nucleotides: TGTGCCAGTAACCTACAGGTTTTCACCGGGGAGCTGTTTTTT. As protein: CASNLQVFTGELFF. Full variable domain (outside the CDR3, taken from reference TRBV19 and TRBJ2-2): DGGITQSPKYLFRKEGQNVTLSCEQNLNHDAMYWYRQDPGQGLRLIYYSQIVNDFQKGDIAEGYSVSREKKESFPLTVTSAQKNPTAFYLCASNLQVFTGELFFGEGSRLTVL.

The CDR3 loop reads CASAGTGFEAFF. The DNA of the CDR3 is TGTGCCAGCGCCGGGACAGGTTTTGAAGCTTTCTTT. The chain employs TRBV25-1 and TRBJ1-1; 8 nucleotides agree with TRBD1. Trimming cost V 8 bases and J 7 bases; bases outside gene matches: 6. This CDR3 is built from 12 residues. The V gene's germline CDR1 is MGHDK and CDR2 SYGVNS.

This sequence joins TRBV5-6 and TRBJ2-2; 9 positions agree with TRBD2. Germline values: CDR1 SGHDT, CDR2 YYEEEE. Germline trimming cut 0 bases from V and 2 bases from J; bases unmatched to any gene: 5. The CDR3 consists of 17 residues. CDR3 loop: CASSLGLAGSNTGELFF. CDR3 nucleotides: TGTGCCAGCAGCTTGGGTCTAGCGGGGAGTAACACCGGGGAGCTGTTTTTT.

The rearrangement uses TRBV28 and TRBJ1-5; D gene uncertain. Germline CDR1 and CDR2: MDHEN and SYDVKM. The CDR3 covers 14 residues. V lost 5 bases, J lost 5 bases, and 13 bases lay in between. CDR3 sequence (DNA): TGTGCCAGCAGTATTCGGGGTTCTCATCAGCCCCAGCATTTT. This encodes CASSIRGSHQPQHF.

V gene TRBV18 combines with J gene TRBJ2-2, with D hard to call. Germline assignment: CDR1 KGHSH and CDR2 LQKENI. The CDR3 extends over 14 amino acids. V was cut by 2 bases and J by 4 bases, with 8 bases left in between. This CDR3 reads CASSPEGFTGELFF. CDR3 sequence (DNA): TGTGCCAGCTCACCAGAAGGGTTCACCGGGGAGCTGTTTTTT. The whole variable domain, remainder taken from reference TRBV18 and TRBJ2-2, is NAGVMQNPRHLVRRRGQEARLRCSPMKGHSHVYWYRQLPEEGLKFMVYLQKENIIDESGMPKERFSAEFPKEGPSILRIQQVVRGDSAAYFCASSPEGFTGELFFGEGSRLTVL.

J is TRBJ2-1 and V is TRBV6-1, with 10 bases that match TRBD2. CDR1 is MNHNS and CDR2 is SASEGT in the germline V gene. This CDR3 comprises 15 residues. V shed 2 bases, J shed 7 bases, and the junction held 5 bases outside the gene matches. The chain's CDR3 is CASSEWLAGGNEQFF. The DNA of the CDR3 is TGTGCCAGCAGTGAATGGTTAGCGGGGGGTAATGAGCAGTTCTTC.

The chain is built from TRBV7-9 and TRBJ2-6, with D maybe TRBD1 (5 bases). This CDR3 region has 19 residues. Trimming took 5 bases from V and 2 from J, leaving 22 bases between them. From germline, CDR1 is SEHNR and CDR2 FQNEAQ (reference sequence). The CDR3 DNA is TGTGCCAGCAGCCATCACTCAGGGTCCGTTGGGCCTGGGGCCAACGTCCTGACTTTC. This sequence encodes CASSHHSGSVGPGANVLTF.

This clone was detected a few times. The genes are TRBV27 and TRBJ1-2; 7 nucleotides agree with TRBD1. Germline CDR1 MNHEY, CDR2 SMNVEV (reference sequence). The CDR3 is 14 amino acids. Trimming took 3 bases from V and 6 from J; bases not matched to a gene: 7. The CDR3 loop is CASSLRTGVDGYTF. The CDR3 DNA reads as TGTGCCAGCAGTTTGCGAACAGGGGTTGATGGCTACACCTTC.

This clone turned up a few times. This chain links TRBV28 with TRBJ1-2; unclear D gene. The CDR3 extends over 12 amino acids. Germline V gene data show CDR1 as MDHEN and CDR2 as SYDVKM. Trimming shortened V by 4 bases and J by 2 bases, and 5 bases separated the two germline ends. The CDR3 is CASSSQNYGYTF. The CDR3 DNA follows: TGTGCCAGCAGTTCGCAGAACTATGGCTACACCTTC.

The chain combines TRBV7-2 with TRBJ2-7; 7 bases line up with TRBD2. Germline CDR1 SGHTA, CDR2 FQGNSA. The CDR3 contains 15 residues. Trimming took 1 base from V and 6 from J; bases not matched to a gene: 9. The DNA of the CDR3 is TGTGCCAGCAGCTTAGTAGCGGGTCCGCTGCGCGAGCAGTACTTC. Protein product: CASSLVAGPLREQYF.